These T cell receptor beta chains were read from a single sample in a study of patients and donors after allogeneic stem cell transplantation. Each CDR3 protein gets one entry after TCRdb re-called the RT-PCR reads with MiXCR. The sample lists hundreds of thousands of distinct CDR3 sequences, 16% occurring once. The sequenced sample consisted of blood, either unsorted or a sorted T cell fraction (not recorded which). The receptors originated from a human donor who was either an allogeneic HSCT recipient or a stem cell or donor lymphocyte infusion donor (not recorded which). It is not recorded whose cells these are; they may come from a transplant donor. Both conserved end residues are part of each CDR3.

v_call,cdr3_length,cdr3_aa
TRBV4-1,17,CASINPEGYNLSYEQYF
TRBV6-5,13,CASSYSDRDTQYF
TRBV5-1,18,CASSLKFRGPHRTDTQYF
TRBV29-1,12,CSQPGGQETQYF
TRBV18,13,CASSPRGQETQYF
TRBV5-1,14,CASSLTRPDNEQFF
TRBV13,20,CASSFPGERGGFANTGELFF
TRBV4-2,15,CASSQPGAGDYEQYF
TRBV14,14,CASSLHGLAYEQYF
TRBV5-1,15,CASSLRGQGANVLTF
TRBV12-3/TRBV12-4,13,CASHQEGSYEQYF